What follows are 30 T cell receptor beta chains derived from one specimen sequenced in a study of cytomegalovirus exposure and HLA in healthy donors. Primers for the PCR totalled 60 Vbeta and 13 Jbeta. Assay: immunoSEQ multiplex PCR; the TCRdb copy retains only in-frame clones and omits some. Of approximately 150,000 clones listed, over 75% were seen once; the top ten hold 2.5% to 3%. The sample was PBMCs. All receptors come from a woman in her twenties or thirties in good health and CMV-seronegative.

The J gene is TRBJ1-4, the V gene TRBV4-3, with TRBD1 matching over 7 bases. Germline loops: CDR1 LGHNA, CDR2 YSLEER. CDR3 size: 15 residues. V gave up 4 bases and J gave up 5 bases; unmatched junction bases: 7. The CDR3 is CASSPGTVDNEKLFF. CDR3 DNA: TGCGCCAGCAGCCCTGGGACAGTGGACAATGAAAAACTGTTTTTT.

This rearrangement joins TRBV9 to TRBJ2-5, with 8 bases matching TRBD1. The V segment lost 5 bases and the J segment 4 bases; nucleotides outside the gene matches: 7. Germline CDR1 is SGDLS and CDR2 is YYNGEE. The CDR3 spans 14 residues. CDR3 coding DNA: TGTGCCAGCAGTCGACAGGGGAAAAGAGAGACCCAGTACTTC. This gives the protein CASSRQGKRETQYF.

The chain employs TRBV9 and TRBJ2-1; D is unclear. Deletions cut 4 bases from V and 10 bases from J, with 15 bases between. This CDR3 has 13 residues. Germline V CDR1 and CDR2: SGDLS, YYNGEE. The CDR3 reads CASSSNSPGEQFF. The DNA for the CDR3 is TGTGCCAGCAGCTCAAACTCGCCAGGAGAGCAGTTCTTC.

V gene TRBV9 combines with J gene TRBJ2-2, with TRBD1 as a possible D gene (6 bases). Germline V gene sequence: CDR1 SGDLS, CDR2 YYNGEE. The V and J ends lost 3 bases and 5 bases respectively, with 17 bases between them. CDR3 length: 16 amino acids. CDR3 sequence (DNA): TGTGCCAGCAGCGATTTAACAGGGATCGGGACCGGGGAGCTGTTTTTT. Its protein product is CASSDLTGIGTGELFF. Based on the CDR3 plus reference TRBV9 and TRBJ2-2, the full variable domain is DSGVTQTPKHLITATGQRVTLRCSPRSGDLSVYWYQQSLDQGLQFLIQYYNGEERAKGNILERFSAQQFPDLHSELNLSSLELGDSALYFCASSDLTGIGTGELFFGEGSRLTVL.

The genes are TRBV9 and TRBJ2-3; TRBD2 matches 9 bases. CDR1 SGDLS and CDR2 YYNGEE come from the germline V gene. V lost 0 bases and J lost 0; bases outside the gene matches: 5. The length of the CDR3 is 17 residues. CDR3 in DNA: TGTGCCAGCAGCGTAGCAACTAGCGGGCGTAGCACAGATACGCAGTATTTT. Translating gives CASSVATSGRSTDTQYF.

The genes are TRBV11-3 and TRBJ1-1; TRBD1 matches at 9 bases. V shed 5 bases and J 5 bases; nucleotides not matched to a gene: 9. The germline gives CDR1 SGHNT, CDR2 YENEEA. The CDR3 spans 15 residues. The CDR3 sequence is CASSISTGGKTEAFF. CDR3 sequence (DNA): TGTGCCAGCAGCATTTCGACAGGGGGTAAAACTGAAGCTTTCTTT.

The V call is TRBV25-1, the J call TRBJ2-3; 9 bases agree with TRBD2. The CDR3 spans 18 residues. CDR1 and CDR2 (germline): MGHDK, SYGVNS. V shed 5 bases, J shed 0 bases, and the junction held 12 bases outside the gene matches. Written as DNA, the CDR3 is TGTGCCAGCAGTAGTGAGCGGGAGGCCCGAGGAAGCACAGATACGCAGTATTTT. Amino acids: CASSSEREARGSTDTQYF.

The CDR3 DNA follows: TGTGCCAGCAGCTTAGGACAGCTCGGCTATGGCTACACCTTC. Protein: CASSLGQLGYGYTF. The chain links TRBV7-2 to TRBJ1-2; a weak D match, TRBD1 (5 bases). V dropped 1 base and J dropped 4 bases, with 10 bases sitting between them. The CDR3 contains 14 residues. Germline V gives CDR1 SGHTA, CDR2 FQGNSA.

The genes are TRBV10-3 and TRBJ2-7; TRBD1 matches 7 bases. Germline values: CDR1 ENHRY, CDR2 SYGVKD. The CDR3 extends over 12 amino acids. Losses at the gene ends were 11 bases for V and 4 bases for J; bases not matched to a gene: 8. The DNA for the CDR3 is TGTGCCTCTAAGGACAGGACATACGAGCAGTACTTC. Its protein is CASKDRTYEQYF.

The chain joins TRBV5-1 to TRBJ2-3, with 11 positions matching TRBD1. The CDR3 loop spans 16 amino acids. Germline V CDR1 and CDR2: SGHRS, YFSETQ. J lost 0 bases, V lost 1 base, and 1 base had no gene match. The CDR3 bases are TGCGCCAGCAGCTTGTGGACAGGGGGCAGCACAGATACGCAGTATTTT. Translating it yields CASSLWTGGSTDTQYF. Looking up the rest from reference TRBV5-1 and TRBJ2-3 gives the full variable domain: KAGVTQTPRYLIKTRGQQVTLSCSPISGHRSVSWYQQTPGQGLQFLFEYFSETQRNKGNFPGRFSGRQFSNSRSEMNVSTLELGDSALYLCASSLWTGGSTDTQYFGPGTRLTVL.

This rearrangement joins TRBV10-3 to TRBJ2-7; weak D call: TRBD1 (6 bases). The CDR3 has 16 amino acids. Trimming pared 3 bases from V and 4 bases from J, leaving 19 bases between. Germline V lookup: CDR1 ENHRY, CDR2 SYGVKD. DNA of the CDR3: TGTGCCATCAGTGAAACGGACAGCCGGTTAGGGTACGAGCAGTACTTC. Amino acid sequence: CAISETDSRLGYEQYF.

The genes are TRBV14 and TRBJ2-3; possibly TRBD2 for D (6 bases). Trimming removed 4 bases at V and 0 bases at J, with 14 bases between. CDR3 size: 16 residues. The germline V gene encodes CDR1 SGHDN and CDR2 FVKESK. CDR3 in DNA: TGTGCCAGCAGCCTGGGACTTCTGCCTAGCACAGATACGCAGTATTTT. Its translation is CASSLGLLPSTDTQYF.

This chain joins TRBV7-2 and TRBJ2-2; maybe TRBD2 (6 bases). This CDR3 is 13 amino acids long. The V end lost 0 bases, the J end lost 15 bases, and 14 bases lay between the germline ends. Germline CDR1 is SGHTA and CDR2 is FQGNSA. The DNA of the CDR3 is TGTGCCAGCAGCTTAGCCCGCCGGGGGAAGATGTTTTTT. It specifies CASSLARRGKMFF.

The chain combines TRBV5-6 with TRBJ2-7, with 9 bases lining up with TRBD1. The ends lost 3 bases at V and 5 bases at J; junction bases unmatched: 9. Germline V gene sequence: CDR1 SGHDT, CDR2 YYEEEE. CDR3 length: 15 residues. The CDR3: CASSSGTGRVDEQYF. In nucleotides, the CDR3 is TGTGCCAGCAGCTCCGGGACAGGGAGGGTGGACGAGCAGTACTTC. The full variable domain, its missing parts supplied by reference TRBV5-6 and TRBJ2-7, is DAGVTQSPTHLIKTRGQQVTLRCSPKSGHDTVSWYQQALGQGPQFIFQYYEEEERQRGNFPDRFSGHQFPNYSSELNVNALLLGDSALYLCASSSGTGRVDEQYFGPGTRLTVT.

The gene calls are TRBV11-2 and TRBJ1-2, with 7 bases identical to TRBD1. The CDR3 consists of 19 residues. V shed 1 base, J shed 1 base, and the junction held 15 bases outside the gene matches. CDR1 is SGHAT, CDR2 FQNNGV, per germline. CDR3 nucleotide sequence: TGTGCCAGCAGCTTAGTCTGGGTTTCGAAACAGGGGTTTAACTATGGCTACACCTTC. Its translation: CASSLVWVSKQGFNYGYTF.

The rearrangement links TRBV11-2 to TRBJ2-5, with 10 bases that match TRBD2. The germline V gene encodes CDR1 SGHAT and CDR2 FQNNGV. CDR3 length: 15 amino acids. J lost 2 bases, V lost 5 bases, and 5 bases had no gene match. CDR3 DNA: TGTGCCAGCAGCGCCGGGACTAGCGTACAAGAGACCCAGTACTTC. It specifies CASSAGTSVQETQYF.

This clone has only a few counts. This sequence joins TRBV7-3 and TRBJ2-1; 9 bases are shared with TRBD2. CDR3 length: 17 amino acids. Germline CDR1 SGHTA, CDR2 FQGTGA. V shed 0 bases and J 2 bases; nucleotides not matched to a gene: 5. CDR3 in amino acids: CASSLTSGGGAYNEQFF. CDR3 DNA: TGTGCCAGCAGCTTAACGTCGGGCGGGGGGGCCTACAATGAGCAGTTCTTC.

This sequence joins TRBV5-5 and TRBJ2-5; maybe TRBD2 (5 bases). Trimming cost V 1 base and J 4 bases, with 14 bases left between them. The CDR3 sequence is 15 residues long. Looked up from germline, CDR1 is SGHKS and CDR2 is YYEKEE (reference sequence). The CDR3 reads CASSLFGERGETQYF. The CDR3 DNA follows: TGTGCCAGCAGCTTGTTTGGGGAACGGGGAGAGACCCAGTACTTC.

CDR3 sequence (DNA): TGTGCCAGCAAAGACAGGGCTAATTCACCCCTCCACTTT. Translation: CASKDRANSPLHF. This chain joins TRBV2 and TRBJ1-6, with TRBD1 matching over 7 bases. V gave up 7 bases and J gave up 6 bases; unmatched junction bases: 3. The CDR3 loop spans 13 amino acids. Germline CDR1 is SNHLY and CDR2 is FYNNEI.

The rearrangement joins TRBV27 to TRBJ2-7; the D gene is possibly TRBD1 (6 bases). V lost 5 bases to trimming and J lost 7 bases, with 15 bases between them. This CDR3 has 13 residues. Germline V gives CDR1 MNHEY, CDR2 SMNVEV (reference sequence). CDR3 coding DNA: TGTGCCAGCAGTCCCGCCAACAGGGCAGAGCAGTACTTC. It yields the protein CASSPANRAEQYF.

The chain is built from TRBV5-1 and TRBJ2-7; possible D gene TRBD2, 6 bases. This CDR3 region has 15 residues. Germline V gives CDR1 SGHRS, CDR2 YFSETQ. V dropped 4 bases and J dropped 3 bases, with 17 bases sitting between them. The CDR3 reads CASSPGVGYVYEQYF. Written as DNA, the CDR3 is TGCGCCAGCAGCCCGGGGGTGGGGTATGTCTACGAGCAGTACTTC.

The chain recombines TRBV28 with TRBJ1-2; D remains ambiguous. V lost 6 bases and J lost 2, with 10 bases in between. The germline CDR1 and CDR2 sequences are MDHEN and SYDVKM. The CDR3 sequence is 13 residues long. The CDR3 sequence: CASSSGSNYGYTF. In nucleotides, the CDR3 is TGTGCCAGCAGCTCCGGGTCAAACTATGGCTACACCTTC.

The chain joins TRBV5-1 to TRBJ2-7; D is possibly TRBD1 (7 bases). CDR1 is SGHRS, CDR2 YFSETQ, per germline. V gave up 0 bases and J gave up 5 bases, with 15 bases separating them. The CDR3 totals 15 residues. The CDR3 DNA follows: TGCGCCAGCAGCTTGGGAGGAGGGGGCATCGACGAGCAGTACTTC. As protein: CASSLGGGGIDEQYF. Using reference TRBV5-1 and TRBJ2-7 for the parts outside the CDR3, the full variable domain is KAGVTQTPRYLIKTRGQQVTLSCSPISGHRSVSWYQQTPGQGLQFLFEYFSETQRNKGNFPGRFSGRQFSNSRSEMNVSTLELGDSALYLCASSLGGGGIDEQYFGPGTRLTVT.

J is TRBJ2-5 and V is TRBV15, with D perhaps TRBD2 (5 bases). V dropped 3 bases and J dropped 1 base, with 21 bases sitting between them. The CDR3 sequence is 18 residues long. CDR1 LNHNV and CDR2 YYDKDF come from the germline V gene (reference sequence). The CDR3 loop is CATSSPPLLAQRQETQYF. In DNA form, the CDR3 reads TGTGCCACCAGCAGCCCACCCCTTCTAGCACAGCGCCAAGAGACCCAGTACTTC. Full variable domain (remainder filled in from reference TRBV15 and TRBJ2-5): DAMVIQNPRYQVTQFGKPVTLSCSQTLNHNVMYWYQQKSSQAPKLLFHYYDKDFNNEADTPDNFQSRRPNTSFCFLDIRSPGLGDTAMYLCATSSPPLLAQRQETQYFGPGTRLLVL.

The chain uses TRBV2 and TRBJ2-7; D is perhaps TRBD1 (5 bases). This CDR3 is 13 amino acids long. The V gene lost 4 bases and the J gene lost 2 bases, with 9 bases spanning the gap. Germline loops: CDR1 SNHLY, CDR2 FYNNEI. CDR3 nucleotides: TGTGCCAGCAGTGCAGGACAAACCTACGAGCAGTACTTC. Its translation is CASSAGQTYEQYF. Using reference TRBV2 and TRBJ2-7 for the parts outside the CDR3, the full variable domain is EPEVTQTPSHQVTQMGQEVILRCVPISNHLYFYWYRQILGQKVEFLVSFYNNEISEKSEIFDDQFSVERPDGSNFTLKIRSTKLEDSAMYFCASSAGQTYEQYFGPGTRLTVT.

V is TRBV27 and J is TRBJ1-2; D possibly corresponds to TRBD1 (5 bases). This CDR3 has 13 residues. Germline assignment: CDR1 MNHEY and CDR2 SMNVEV (reference sequence). Between the trimmed V and J ends, which lost 3 bases and 7 bases, there was a span of 12 bases. In DNA form, the CDR3 reads TGTGCCAGCAGTTTCCAGGGTGGTGGTGGCTACACCTTC. Its protein product is CASSFQGGGGYTF.

V is TRBV5-1 and J is TRBJ1-4; TRBD1 might be the D (5 bases). The V gene's germline CDR1 is SGHRS and CDR2 YFSETQ. This CDR3 spans 15 amino acids. Trimming shortened V by 0 bases and J by 6 bases, and 12 bases separated the two germline ends. DNA for the CDR3: TGCGCCAGCAGCTTGGATCAGGGTCGTGATGAAAAACTGTTTTTT. Its translation is CASSLDQGRDEKLFF. The full variable domain, its missing parts supplied by reference TRBV5-1 and TRBJ1-4, is KAGVTQTPRYLIKTRGQQVTLSCSPISGHRSVSWYQQTPGQGLQFLFEYFSETQRNKGNFPGRFSGRQFSNSRSEMNVSTLELGDSALYLCASSLDQGRDEKLFFGSGTQLSVL.

The V gene is TRBV27, the J gene TRBJ1-1; 7 nucleotides line up with TRBD1. Germline V gives CDR1 MNHEY, CDR2 SMNVEV (reference sequence). This CDR3 region has 14 residues. V shed 3 bases and J 8 bases; nucleotides not matched to a gene: 9. CDR3 sequence: CASSFLQGIGEAFF. In DNA form, the CDR3 reads TGTGCCAGCAGTTTCCTACAGGGGATTGGCGAAGCTTTCTTT.

The chain joins TRBV6-4 to TRBJ1-5, with D maybe TRBD1 (5 bases). The CDR3 is 16 amino acids. The germline V and J ends were trimmed by 11 bases and 1 base, with 21 bases remaining between them. Germline loops: CDR1 MRHNA, CDR2 SNTAGT. The CDR3, as DNA: TGTGCCGCTCAGGGCCAGGGTTGTTTAAGCAATCAGCCCCAGCATTTT. Residues: CAAQGQGCLSNQPQHF.

This chain uses TRBV5-1 with TRBJ1-4; 7 positions match TRBD1. Germline CDR1 and CDR2: SGHRS and YFSETQ. Trimming cost V 4 bases and J 5 bases; bases outside gene matches: 14. This CDR3 contains 17 residues. The CDR3 is CASSQTGGAGGNEKLFF. CDR3 bases: TGCGCCAGCAGCCAAACCGGGGGGGCAGGGGGAAATGAAAAACTGTTTTTT.